Listed below are T cell receptor beta chains from one sample, sequenced in a study of T-cell reconstitution after alpha-beta-depleted transplantation in children. Using its own MiXCR run on the PCR reads, TCRdb lists one record per CDR3 protein. The data hold approximately 590,000 distinct CDR3 sequences, with about 10% observed a single time. The source was PBMCs from the stem cell graft donor, collected from the stem cell graft. All receptors derive from a human donor who donated a stem cell graft to a child with acute myeloid leukemia. The conserved cysteine and the conserved F or W are not part of the CDR3 here.

v_gene,len,CDR3aa
TRBV12-3/TRBV12-4,13,ASSLVGLAANEQF
TRBV5-1,12,ASSRDSGQETQY
TRBV20-1,9,SADIQETQY
TRBV29-1,10,SVGEPNNEQF
TRBV29-1,11,SVGDRVYNEQF
TRBV6-1,13,ASRQAGGPTDTQY
TRBV6-4,14,ASSVTSGSLTHEQF
TRBV24-1,11,ATSRQGATEAF
TRBV14,16,ASSQDQVAGGSYNEQF
TRBV6-5,14,ASSYSIGTQNTEAF
TRBV29-1,11,SVEGVRYNEQF
TRBV7-2,14,ASSLRGASPGNTIY
TRBV6-1,13,ASSPSGKVANEQY
TRBV20-1,11,SAKAPSSYEQY
TRBV24-1,11,ATSDRPAGELF
TRBV5-1,13,ASSLTRWGTDTQY
TRBV4-3,15,ASSQDPSKTGGYEQY
TRBV7-9,13,ASSNVRGANEKLF
TRBV29-1,12,SVEVGQGAGELF
TRBV18,13,ASSPRQGTYNEQF
TRBV15,14,ATSRDIRTRRSEQF
TRBV20-1,12,SARRAGETDTQY
TRBV18,12,ASSPRRDTDTQY
TRBV15,15,ATSLRDGILSNQPQH
TRBV12-3/TRBV12-4,12,ASSLIGIKYEQY
TRBV7-2,20,ASSTNRVANRSHEIAKNIQY
TRBV18,14,VSSPLLAVSTDTQY
TRBV12-3/TRBV12-4,12,ASSLGREADTQY
TRBV20-1,14,SATSQLGERGDTQY
TRBV7-2,13,ASTPEPGRPAEQF
TRBV4-3,14,ASSQDRDRGTHEQY
TRBV30,11,AWGGAPKNIQY
TRBV5-8,12,ASSPEGLFLEQY
TRBV11-3,11,ASSFLPTDTQY
TRBV7-2,14,ASSRLGGNSYNEQF
TRBV5-1,15,ASSPGLAGGPRETQY
TRBV7-2,13,ASSSQRGVSYEQY
TRBV7-2,10,ASTLAGDEQF
TRBV28,13,ASSLGGRAVETQY
TRBV12-3/TRBV12-4,10,ASSFMGYEQY
TRBV15,11,AVSDRPEETQY
TRBV7-2,11,ASSPGGGEKLF
TRBV12-3/TRBV12-4,13,AISDGTSGRGEQF
TRBV2,12,ARLQASNTDTQY
TRBV7-2,13,ASSLDGYSYNEQF
TRBV7-2,13,ASRRDGVSNTEAF
TRBV12-5,15,ASGSGLAGLNTGELF
TRBV12-3/TRBV12-4,14,ASSLGLASGIGELF